The clone carrying this T cell receptor beta chain was seen only a few times. Antigen: not known. This specimen comes from a study of T cell repertoires in cytomegalovirus infection. Study background: Public TCR beta signature analysis indicated the presence of both CMV infection and matching HLA type.

V was trimmed by 3 bases and J by 3 bases, leaving 8 bases between them. CDR3 length: 13 residues. CDR1 is SGHRS and CDR2 is YFSETQ in the germline V gene. Findings and caveats of the study: Using cumulative public TCR beta family frequency, the authors identified those who carried CMV together with the relevant HLA.

TCRdb processed the reads anew with MiXCR; each CDR3 protein has one entry. Among nearly 700,000 distinct CDR3 sequences listed, roughly 36% were seen once. The TCR comes from a human donor in good health (CMV status not recorded). Some clones in this sample may be carry-over from other donors' samples. The sequencing used cultured PBMCs, collected from culture after CMV antigen stimulation. The rearrangement uses TRBV5-1 and TRBJ2-3, with D unclear. In nucleotides, the CDR3 is TGCGCCAGCAGCTCGGCCGGGACAGATACGCAGTATTTT. This translates into CASSSAGTDTQYF.